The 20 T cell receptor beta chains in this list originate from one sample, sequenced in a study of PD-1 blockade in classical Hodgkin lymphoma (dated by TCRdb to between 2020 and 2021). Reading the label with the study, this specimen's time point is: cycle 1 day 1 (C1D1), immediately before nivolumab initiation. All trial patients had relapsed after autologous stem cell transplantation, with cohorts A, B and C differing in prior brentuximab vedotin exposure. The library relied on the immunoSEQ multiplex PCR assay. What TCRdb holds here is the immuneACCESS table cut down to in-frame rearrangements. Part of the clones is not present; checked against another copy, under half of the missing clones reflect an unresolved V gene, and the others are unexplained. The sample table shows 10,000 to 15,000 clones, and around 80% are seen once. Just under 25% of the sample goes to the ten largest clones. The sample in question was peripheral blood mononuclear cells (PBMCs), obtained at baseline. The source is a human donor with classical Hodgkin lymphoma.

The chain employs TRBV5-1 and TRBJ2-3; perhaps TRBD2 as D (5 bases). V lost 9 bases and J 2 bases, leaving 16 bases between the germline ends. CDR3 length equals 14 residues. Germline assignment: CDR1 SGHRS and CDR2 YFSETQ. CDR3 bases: TGCGCCACCAGATCGGGGTATGCCACAGATACGCAGTATTTT. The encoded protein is CATRSGYATDTQYF.

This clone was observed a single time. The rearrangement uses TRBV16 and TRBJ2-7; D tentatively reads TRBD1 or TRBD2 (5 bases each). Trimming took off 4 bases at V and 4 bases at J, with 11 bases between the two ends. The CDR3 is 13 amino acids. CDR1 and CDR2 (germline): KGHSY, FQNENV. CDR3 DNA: TGTGCCAGCAGCCGTCGGGGCCCGTACGAGCAGTACTTC. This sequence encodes CASSRRGPYEQYF.

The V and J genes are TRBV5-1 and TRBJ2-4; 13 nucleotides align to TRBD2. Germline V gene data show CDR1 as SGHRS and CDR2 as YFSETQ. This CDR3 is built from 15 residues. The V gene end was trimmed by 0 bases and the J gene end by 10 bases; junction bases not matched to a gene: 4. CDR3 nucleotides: TGCGCCAGCAGCTTGGCCGGACTAGCGGGGGAAATTCAGTACTTC. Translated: CASSLAGLAGEIQYF.

The DNA for the CDR3 is TGTGCCAGCAGTTACAGGGCAGGCCACTCTGGAAACACCATATATTTT. Encoded protein: CASSYRAGHSGNTIYF. This chain joins TRBV6-5 and TRBJ1-3; D gene ambiguous. Trimming stripped 2 bases from V and 0 bases from J, with 11 bases between. This CDR3 has 16 amino acids. CDR1 is MNHEY and CDR2 is SVGAGI in the germline V gene.

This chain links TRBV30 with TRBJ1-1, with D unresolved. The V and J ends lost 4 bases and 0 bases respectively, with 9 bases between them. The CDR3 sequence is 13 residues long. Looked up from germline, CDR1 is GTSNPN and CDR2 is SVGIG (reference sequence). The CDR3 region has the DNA TGTGCCTGGAAAGGGCCTCTGAACACTGAAGCTTTCTTT. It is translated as CAWKGPLNTEAFF.

CDR3 amino acids: CATSRGDSLNTEAFF. The CDR3 nucleotides are TGTGCCACCAGCAGAGGGGACAGTTTGAACACTGAAGCTTTCTTT. This rearrangement joins TRBV15 to TRBJ1-1, with 7 bases lining up with TRBD1. The V gene's germline CDR1 is LNHNV and CDR2 YYDKDF (reference sequence). The J segment lost 0 bases and the V segment lost 1 base, leaving 2 bases of the junction unmatched. The CDR3 covers 15 residues.

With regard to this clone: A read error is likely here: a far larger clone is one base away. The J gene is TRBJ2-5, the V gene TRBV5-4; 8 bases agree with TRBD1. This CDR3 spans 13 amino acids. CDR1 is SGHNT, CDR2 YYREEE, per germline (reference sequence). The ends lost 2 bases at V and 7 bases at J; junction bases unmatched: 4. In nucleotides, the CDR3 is TGTGCCAGCAGCTTTGGACAGGGTGGGACCCAGTACTTC. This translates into CASSFGQGGTQYF.

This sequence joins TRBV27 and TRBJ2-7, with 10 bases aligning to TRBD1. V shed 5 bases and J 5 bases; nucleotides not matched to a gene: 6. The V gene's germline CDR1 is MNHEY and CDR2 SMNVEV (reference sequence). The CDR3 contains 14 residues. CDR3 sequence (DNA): TGTGCCAGCAGTGCTGACAGGGGGCAGCACGAGCAGTACTTC. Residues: CASSADRGQHEQYF.

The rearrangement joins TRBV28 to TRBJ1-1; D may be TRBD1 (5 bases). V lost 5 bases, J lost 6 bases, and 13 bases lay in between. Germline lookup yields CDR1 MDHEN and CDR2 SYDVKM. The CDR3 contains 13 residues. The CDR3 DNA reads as TGTGCCAGCAGTCCCTCAGGGTTCGCTGAAGCTTTCTTT. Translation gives CASSPSGFAEAFF.

CDR3 in DNA: TGTGCCAGCAAATATTCCTCGATGGGCTATGGCTACACCTTC. It is translated as CASKYSSMGYGYTF. The chain couples TRBV27 to TRBJ1-2; D not resolved. The V end lost 7 bases, the J end lost 4 bases, and 16 bases lay between the germline ends. Germline lookup yields CDR1 MNHEY and CDR2 SMNVEV (reference sequence). The CDR3 runs to 14 residues.

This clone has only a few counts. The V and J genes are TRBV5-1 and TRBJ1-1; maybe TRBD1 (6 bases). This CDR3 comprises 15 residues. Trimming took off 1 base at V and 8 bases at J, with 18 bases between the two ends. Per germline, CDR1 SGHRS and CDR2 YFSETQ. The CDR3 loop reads CASSLSGTPGTEAFF. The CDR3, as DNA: TGCGCCAGCAGCTTGAGTGGGACCCCCGGGACAGAAGCTTTCTTT.

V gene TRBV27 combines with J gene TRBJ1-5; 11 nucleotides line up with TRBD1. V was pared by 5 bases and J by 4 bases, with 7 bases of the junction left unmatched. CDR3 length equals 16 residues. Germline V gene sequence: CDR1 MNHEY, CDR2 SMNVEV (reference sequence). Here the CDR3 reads CASSKNGTGGNQPQHF. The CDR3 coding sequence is TGTGCCAGCAGTAAAAATGGGACAGGGGGGAATCAGCCCCAGCATTTT.

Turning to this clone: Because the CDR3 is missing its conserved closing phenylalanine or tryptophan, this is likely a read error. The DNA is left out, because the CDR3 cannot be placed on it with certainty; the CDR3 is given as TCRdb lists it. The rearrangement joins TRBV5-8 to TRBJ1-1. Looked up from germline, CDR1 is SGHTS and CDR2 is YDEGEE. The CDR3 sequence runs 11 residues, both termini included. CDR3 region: CASSEAGRTSL.

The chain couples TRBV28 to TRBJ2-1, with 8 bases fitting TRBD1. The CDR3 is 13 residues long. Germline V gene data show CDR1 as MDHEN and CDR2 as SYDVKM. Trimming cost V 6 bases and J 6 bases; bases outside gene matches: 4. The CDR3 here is CASRMDRVNEQFF. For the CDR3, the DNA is TGTGCCAGCAGAATGGACAGGGTCAATGAGCAGTTCTTC.

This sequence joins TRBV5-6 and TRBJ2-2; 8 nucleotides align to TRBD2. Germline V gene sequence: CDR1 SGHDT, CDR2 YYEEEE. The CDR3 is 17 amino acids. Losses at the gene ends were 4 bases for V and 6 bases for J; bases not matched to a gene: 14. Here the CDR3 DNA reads TGTGCCAGCAGCCTTGATCTCCGGGGGGGAATCCCCGGGGAGCTGTTTTTT. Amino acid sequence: CASSLDLRGGIPGELFF. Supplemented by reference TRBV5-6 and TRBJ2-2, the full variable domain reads DAGVTQSPTHLIKTRGQQVTLRCSPKSGHDTVSWYQQALGQGPQFIFQYYEEEERQRGNFPDRFSGHQFPNYSSELNVNALLLGDSALYLCASSLDLRGGIPGELFFGEGSRLTVL.

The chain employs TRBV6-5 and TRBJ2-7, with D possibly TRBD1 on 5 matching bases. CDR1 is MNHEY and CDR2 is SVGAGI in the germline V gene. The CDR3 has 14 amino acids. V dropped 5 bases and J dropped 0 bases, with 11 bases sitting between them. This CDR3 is CASSRTRSSYEQYF. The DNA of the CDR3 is TGTGCCAGCAGTAGGACAAGATCCTCCTACGAGCAGTACTTC.

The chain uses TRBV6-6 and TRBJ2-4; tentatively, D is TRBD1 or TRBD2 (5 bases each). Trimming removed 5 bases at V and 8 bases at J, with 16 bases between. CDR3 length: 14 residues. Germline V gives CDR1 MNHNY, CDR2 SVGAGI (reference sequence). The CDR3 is CASSPGPDRYIQYF. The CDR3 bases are TGTGCCAGCAGTCCGGGGCCCGACCGATACATTCAGTACTTC.

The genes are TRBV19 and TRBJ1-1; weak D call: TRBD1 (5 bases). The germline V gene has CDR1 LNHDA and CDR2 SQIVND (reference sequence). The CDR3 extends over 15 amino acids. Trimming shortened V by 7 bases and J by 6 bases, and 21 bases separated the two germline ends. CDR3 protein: CASIPSGQPSAEAFF. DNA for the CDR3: TGTGCCAGTATTCCTTCGGGGCAGCCCTCCGCTGAAGCTTTCTTT.

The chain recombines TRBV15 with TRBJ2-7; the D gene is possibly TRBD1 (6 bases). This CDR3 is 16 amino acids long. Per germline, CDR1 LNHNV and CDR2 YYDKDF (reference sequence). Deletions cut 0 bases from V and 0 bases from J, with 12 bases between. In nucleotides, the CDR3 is TGTGCCACCAGCAGAGATCGTGGCAGGGGCTCCTACGAGCAGTACTTC. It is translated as CATSRDRGRGSYEQYF.

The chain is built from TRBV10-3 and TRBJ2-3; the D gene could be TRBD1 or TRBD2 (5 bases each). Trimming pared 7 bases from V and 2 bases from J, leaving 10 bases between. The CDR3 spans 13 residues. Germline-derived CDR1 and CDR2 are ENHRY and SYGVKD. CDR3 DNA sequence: TGTGCCATCACCGGGGACCTCACAGATACGCAGTATTTT. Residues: CAITGDLTDTQYF.